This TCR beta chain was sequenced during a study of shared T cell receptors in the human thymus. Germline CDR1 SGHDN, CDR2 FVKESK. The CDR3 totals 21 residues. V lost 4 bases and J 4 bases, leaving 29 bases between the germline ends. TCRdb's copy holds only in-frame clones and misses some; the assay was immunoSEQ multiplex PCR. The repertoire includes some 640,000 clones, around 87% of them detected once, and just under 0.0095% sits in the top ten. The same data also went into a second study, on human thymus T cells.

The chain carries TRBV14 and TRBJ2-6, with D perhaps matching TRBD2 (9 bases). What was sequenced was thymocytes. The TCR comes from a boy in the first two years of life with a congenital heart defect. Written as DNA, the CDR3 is TGTGCCAGCAGCCGGAAACAGGGGGAGACTAGCGGAGATCCCGGGGCCAACGTCCTGACTTTC. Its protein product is CASSRKQGETSGDPGANVLTF. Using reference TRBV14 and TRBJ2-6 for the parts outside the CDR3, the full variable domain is EAGVTQFPSHSVIEKGQTVTLRCDPISGHDNLYWYRRVMGKEIKFLLHFVKESKQDESGMPNNRFLAERTGGTYSTLKVQPAELEDSGVYFCASSRKQGETSGDPGANVLTFGAGSRLTVL.